This T cell receptor beta chain comes out of a study of shared clonotypes between healthy human individuals. General study points: Naive subsets typically showed greater estimated richness than memory subsets. Several donors showed sharing of about 4.8% of naive CD4 clonotypes.

Germline values: CDR1 MDHEN, CDR2 SYDVKM. The CDR3 length is 16 residues. V shed 3 bases and J 1 base; nucleotides not matched to a gene: 7. Sequenced by immunoSEQ multiplex PCR; TCRdb stores in-frame clones only, minus some. The sample carries about 380,000 clones, 96% recorded once. In regard to this clone: Its antigen is undetermined.

This clonotype was sampled from a young man in good health. The chain has TRBV28 and TRBJ2-7, with 9 bases identical to TRBD1. The source material was memory CD8+ T cells sorted from blood. Subset here: CD45RO+ cells pooled with CCR7-negative TemRA cells. The DNA of the CDR3 is TGTGCCAGCAGTTTTGGAGGACAGGGGATTTCCTACGAGCAGTACTTC. Its translation is CASSFGGQGISYEQYF.